The 2 T cell receptor beta chains below all came from one sample that was sequenced in a study of blood T cell repertoires in COVID-19. Profiling relied on immunoSEQ multiplex PCR, and the TCRdb table lists in-frame clones only, not all of them. This table has over 250,000 clones, more than 85% appearing once. Sequenced sample: PBMCs or T cells enriched from blood (not recorded which). The receptors originated from a middle-aged man who had recovered from COVID-19.

A few counts support this clone. In DNA, the CDR3 is TGTGCCACCGGACCCCTGACAGGGCTTCAAACCTACGAGCAGTACTTC. It specifies CATGPLTGLQTYEQYF. V gene TRBV28 combines with J gene TRBJ2-7; 7 nucleotides agree with TRBD1. The trim removed 10 bases at V and 2 bases at J, leaving 17 bases unmatched. In germline, CDR1 is MDHEN, CDR2 SYDVKM. The CDR3 is made up of 16 amino acids.

The chain couples TRBV5-1 to TRBJ2-7, with 11 bases identical to TRBD1. This CDR3 has 15 residues. Trimming took 0 bases from V and 7 from J; bases not matched to a gene: 6. Germline V gene lookup returns CDR1 SGHRS and CDR2 YFSETQ. Here the CDR3 reads CASSLVGQGAVEQYF. The CDR3 bases are TGCGCCAGCAGCTTGGTAGGACAGGGGGCGGTTGAGCAGTACTTC.